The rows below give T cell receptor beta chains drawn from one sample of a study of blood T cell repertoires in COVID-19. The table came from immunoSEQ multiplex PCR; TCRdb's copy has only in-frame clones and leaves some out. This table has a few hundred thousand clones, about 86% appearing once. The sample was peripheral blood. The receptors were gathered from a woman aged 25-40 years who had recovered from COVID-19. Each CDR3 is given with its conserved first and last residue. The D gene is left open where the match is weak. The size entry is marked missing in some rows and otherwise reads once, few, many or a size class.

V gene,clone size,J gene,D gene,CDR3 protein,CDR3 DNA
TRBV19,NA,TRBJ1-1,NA,CASSPTGSPNTEAFF,TGTGCCAGTAGTCCAACAGGGAGCCCGAACACTGAAGCTTTCTTT
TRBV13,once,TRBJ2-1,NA,CASSFRDSSYNEQFF,TGTGCCAGCAGCTTCCGGGACTCATCCTACAATGAGCAGTTCTTC
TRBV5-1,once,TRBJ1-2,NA,CASSSGTSMLYGYTF,TGCGCCAGCAGCTCCGGGACATCGATGCTCTATGGCTACACCTTC
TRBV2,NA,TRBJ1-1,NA,CASSDVRDTEAFF,TGTGCCAGCAGTGACGTCCGGGACACTGAAGCTTTCTTT
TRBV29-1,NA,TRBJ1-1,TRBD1,CSVHGTVVNHPMNTEAFF,TGCAGCGTGCACGGGACAGTGGTGAACCATCCGATGAACACTGAAGCTTTCTTT
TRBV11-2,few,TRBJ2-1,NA,CASSQPRSSYNEQFF,TGTGCCAGCAGCCAGCCACGGAGCTCCTACAATGAGCAGTTCTTC
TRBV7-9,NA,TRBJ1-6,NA,CASSPRTQNNSPLHF,TGTGCCAGCAGCCCGAGGACACAGAATAATTCACCCCTCCACTTT
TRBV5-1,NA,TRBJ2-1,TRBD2,CASSPSGSSYNEQFF,TGCGCCAGCAGCCCTAGCGGGAGCTCCTACAATGAGCAGTTCTTC
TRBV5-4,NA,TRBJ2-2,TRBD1,CASSLPGQGIPGELFF,TGTGCCAGCAGCCTCCCGGGACAGGGGATCCCCGGGGAGCTGTTTTTT
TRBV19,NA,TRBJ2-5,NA,CASSNSYLQETQYF,TGTGCCAGTAGTAACAGCTACTTACAAGAGACCCAGTACTTC
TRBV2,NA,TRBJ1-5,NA,CASTEEAGRSQPQHF,TGTGCCAGCACCGAGGAGGCAGGGAGGTCTCAGCCCCAGCATTTT
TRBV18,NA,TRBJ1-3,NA,CASSPSDSGNTIYF,TGTGCCAGCTCACCAAGCGACTCTGGAAACACCATATATTTT
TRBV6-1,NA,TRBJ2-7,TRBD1,CASSEAFGTGGSYEQYF,TGTGCCAGCAGTGAAGCCTTTGGGACAGGGGGTTCCTACGAGCAGTACTTC
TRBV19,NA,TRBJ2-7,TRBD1,CASSPGTGGREQYF,TGTGCCAGTAGCCCTGGGACAGGGGGCCGCGAGCAGTACTTC
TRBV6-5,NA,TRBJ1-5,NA,CASSDGGEHQPQHF,TGTGCCAGCAGCGACGGGGGGGAGCATCAGCCCCAGCATTTT
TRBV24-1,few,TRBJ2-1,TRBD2,CATSDFSSGSKSNNYNEQFF,TGTGCCACCAGTGATTTCTCTAGCGGGAGTAAATCGAACAATTACAATGAGCAGTTCTTC
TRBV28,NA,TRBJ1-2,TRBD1,CASRGQGAGRGYTF,TGTGCCAGCAGAGGACAGGGGGCCGGTAGAGGCTACACCTTC
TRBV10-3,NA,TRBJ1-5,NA,CAISESGGQLPQHF,TGTGCCATCAGTGAGTCGGGGGGTCAGTTACCCCAGCATTTT
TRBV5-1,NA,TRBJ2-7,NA,CASSPGGREQYF,TGCGCCAGCAGCCCCGGAGGGCGAGAGCAGTACTTC
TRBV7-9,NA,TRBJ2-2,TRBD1,CASSSGQGLELFF,TGTGCCAGCAGCTCGGGACAGGGGTTAGAGCTGTTTTTT
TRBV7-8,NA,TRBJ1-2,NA,CASSPRSGVEVGYGYTF,TGTGCCAGCAGCCCCCGATCAGGAGTGGAGGTTGGCTATGGCTACACCTTC
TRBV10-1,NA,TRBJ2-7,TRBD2,CASSQRWSSGVRF,TGCGCCAGCAGTCAGAGATGGTCTAGCGGGGTGCGCTTC
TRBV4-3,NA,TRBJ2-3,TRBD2,CASSQGPGLVSTDTQYF,TGCGCCAGCAGCCAAGGGCCGGGACTAGTCAGCACAGATACGCAGTATTTT
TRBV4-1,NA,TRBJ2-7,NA,CASSQAGTLSSYEQYF,TGCGCCAGCAGCCAAGCCGGGACACTCAGCTCCTACGAGCAGTACTTC
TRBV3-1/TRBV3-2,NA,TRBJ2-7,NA,CASSQLLGLRMGEQYF,TGTGCCAGCAGCCAATTACTGGGACTTCGGATGGGAGAGCAGTACTTC
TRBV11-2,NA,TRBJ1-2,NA,CASSLVGASHGYTF,TGTGCCAGCAGCTTAGTAGGGGCGAGTCACGGCTACACCTTC
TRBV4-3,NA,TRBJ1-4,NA,CASSQDIGELGSEKLFF,TGCGCCAGCAGCCAAGATATCGGGGAATTGGGTTCTGAAAAACTGTTTTTT
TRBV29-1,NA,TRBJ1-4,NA,CSVVDQGGKLFF,TGCAGCGTTGTAGATCAGGGCGGAAAACTGTTTTTT
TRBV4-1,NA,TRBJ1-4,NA,CASSQAAGRRNEKLFF,TGCGCCAGCAGCCAAGCAGCAGGCCGAAGGAACGAAAAACTGTTTTTT
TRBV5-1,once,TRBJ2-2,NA,CASSLALATGELFF,TGCGCCAGCAGCTTGGCTCTAGCGACCGGGGAGCTGTTTTTT
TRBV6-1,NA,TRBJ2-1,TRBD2,CASSEDDFRRLAEDNEQFF,TGTGCCAGCAGTGAAGACGATTTTAGGCGTCTAGCGGAAGACAATGAGCAGTTCTTC
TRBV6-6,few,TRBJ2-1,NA,CASTLRPYVTYNEQFF,TGTGCCAGCACCCTCAGGCCCTACGTAACCTACAATGAGCAGTTCTTC
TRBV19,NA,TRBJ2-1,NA,CASSIAGTYNEQFF,TGTGCCAGTAGTATCGCGGGCACCTACAATGAGCAGTTCTTC
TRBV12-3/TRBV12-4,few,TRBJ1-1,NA,CASSLTRTEAFF,TGTGCCAGCAGTTTAACAAGAACTGAAGCTTTCTTT
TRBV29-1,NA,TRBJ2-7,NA,CSVVVLADSYEQYF,TGCAGCGTTGTCGTTTTAGCGGACTCCTACGAGCAGTACTTC
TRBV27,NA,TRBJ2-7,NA,CASSLRGHHEQYF,TGTGCCAGCAGTTTAAGGGGTCACCACGAGCAGTACTTC
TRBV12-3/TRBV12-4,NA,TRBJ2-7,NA,CASSYSYEQYF,TGTGCCAGCAGCTACTCCTACGAGCAGTACTTC
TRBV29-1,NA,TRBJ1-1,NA,CSVARDMVTEAFF,TGCAGCGTTGCGCGGGATATGGTCACTGAAGCTTTCTTT
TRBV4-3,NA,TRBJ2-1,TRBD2,CASSQVASGLGNEQFF,TGCGCCAGCAGCCAAGTTGCTAGCGGGCTGGGCAATGAGCAGTTCTTC
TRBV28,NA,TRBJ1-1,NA,CASYGRVGNTEAFF,TGTGCCAGCTACGGGAGGGTCGGGAACACTGAAGCTTTCTTT
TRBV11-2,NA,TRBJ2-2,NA,CASSFAGTGELFF,TGTGCCAGCAGCTTTGCGGGGACCGGGGAGCTGTTTTTT
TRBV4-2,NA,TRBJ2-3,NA,CASSRSYDQLAGDTQYF,TGTGCCAGCAGCCGCTCCTATGACCAACTGGCAGGAGATACGCAGTATTTT
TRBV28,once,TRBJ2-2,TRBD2,CASRSGGTPGTGELFF,TGTGCCAGCAGATCGGGAGGGACCCCGGGCACCGGGGAGCTGTTTTTT
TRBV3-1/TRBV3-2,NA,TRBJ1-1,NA,CASAKGGGTEAFF,TGTGCCAGCGCCAAAGGGGGGGGCACTGAAGCTTTCTTT
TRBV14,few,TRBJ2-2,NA,CASGLATGELFF,TGTGCCAGCGGGCTAGCGACCGGGGAGCTGTTTTTT
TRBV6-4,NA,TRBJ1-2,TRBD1,CASSDFTGGYPPYGYTF,TGTGCCAGCAGTGACTTTACAGGGGGGTATCCTCCCTATGGCTACACCTTC